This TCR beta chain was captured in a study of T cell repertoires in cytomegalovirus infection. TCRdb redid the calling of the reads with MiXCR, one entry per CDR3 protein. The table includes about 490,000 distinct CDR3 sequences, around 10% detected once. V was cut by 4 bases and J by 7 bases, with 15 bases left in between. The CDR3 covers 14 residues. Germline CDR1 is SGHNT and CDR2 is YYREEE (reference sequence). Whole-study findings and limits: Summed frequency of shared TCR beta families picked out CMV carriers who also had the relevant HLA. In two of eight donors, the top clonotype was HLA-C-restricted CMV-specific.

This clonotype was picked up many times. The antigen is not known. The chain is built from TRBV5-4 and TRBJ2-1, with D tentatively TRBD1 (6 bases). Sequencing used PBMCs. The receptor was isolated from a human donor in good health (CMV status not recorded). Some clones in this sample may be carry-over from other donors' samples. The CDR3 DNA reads TGTGCCAGCAGCCCTCGAGAGGGGGTTAATGAGCAGTTCTTC. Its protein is CASSPREGVNEQFF.